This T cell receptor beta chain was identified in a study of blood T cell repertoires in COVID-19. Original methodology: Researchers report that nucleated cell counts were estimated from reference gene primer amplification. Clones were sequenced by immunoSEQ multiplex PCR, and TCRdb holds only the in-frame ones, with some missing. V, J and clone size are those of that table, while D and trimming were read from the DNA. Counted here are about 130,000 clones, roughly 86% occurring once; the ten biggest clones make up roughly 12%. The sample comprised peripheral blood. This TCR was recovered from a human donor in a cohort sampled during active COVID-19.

CDR3 in amino acids: CASSIIGGQAETQYF. The DNA for the CDR3 is TGTGCCAGTAGTATAATAGGGGGACAGGCAGAGACCCAGTACTTC. V usage is TRBV19 and J usage is TRBJ2-5; TRBD1 aligns across 8 bases. The junction had 6 bases not matched to a gene; V was cut back by 2 bases and J by 4 bases. This CDR3 spans 15 amino acids. Germline V gene sequence: CDR1 LNHDA, CDR2 SQIVND (reference sequence). Filled out from reference TRBV19 and TRBJ2-5, the complete variable domain reads DGGITQSPKYLFRKEGQNVTLSCEQNLNHDAMYWYRQDPGQGLRLIYYSQIVNDFQKGDIAEGYSVSREKKESFPLTVTSAQKNPTAFYLCASSIIGGQAETQYFGPGTRLLVL.